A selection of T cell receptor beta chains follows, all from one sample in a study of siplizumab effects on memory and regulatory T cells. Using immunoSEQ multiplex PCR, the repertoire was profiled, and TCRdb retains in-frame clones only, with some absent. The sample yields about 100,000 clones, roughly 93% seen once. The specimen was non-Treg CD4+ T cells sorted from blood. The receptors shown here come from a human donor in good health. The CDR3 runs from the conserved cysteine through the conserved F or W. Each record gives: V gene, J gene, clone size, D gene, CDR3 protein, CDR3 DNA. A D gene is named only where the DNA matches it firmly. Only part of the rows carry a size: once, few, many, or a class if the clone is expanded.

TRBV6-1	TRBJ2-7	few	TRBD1	CASRVGQGEPYEQYF	TGTGCCAGCAGAGTAGGACAGGGTGAACCCTACGAGCAGTACTTC
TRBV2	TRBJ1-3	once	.	CASNGDSGNTIYF	TGTGCCAGCAACGGTGATTCTGGAAACACCATATATTTT
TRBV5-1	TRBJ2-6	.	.	CASSPSMGGSPGANVLTF	TGCGCCAGCAGCCCCTCGATGGGGGGCTCGCCTGGGGCCAACGTCCTGACTTTC
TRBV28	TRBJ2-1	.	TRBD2	CASSPLASGSRGNNEQFF	TGTGCCAGCAGCCCGCTGGCTAGCGGGAGTCGGGGCAACAATGAGCAGTTCTTC
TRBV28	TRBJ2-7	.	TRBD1	CATQTGLAYEQYF	TGTGCCACCCAGACAGGGCTCGCCTACGAGCAGTACTTC
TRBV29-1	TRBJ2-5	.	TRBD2	CSVPTSGRGAQYF	TGCAGCGTTCCGACTAGCGGGAGAGGGGCCCAGTACTTC
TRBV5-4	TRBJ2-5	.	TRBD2	CASSFVGGGRETQYF	TGTGCCAGCAGCTTTGTCGGGGGGGGCCGAGAGACCCAGTACTTC
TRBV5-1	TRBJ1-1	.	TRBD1	CASSLDPGGTEAFF	TGCGCCAGCAGCTTGGACCCAGGGGGAACTGAAGCTTTCTTT
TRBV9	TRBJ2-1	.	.	CASSVATLNEQFF	TGTGCCAGCAGCGTAGCTACACTGAATGAGCAGTTCTTC
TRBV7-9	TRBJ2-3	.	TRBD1	CASSLDRAVTDTQYF	TGTGCCAGCAGCCTCGACAGGGCCGTCACAGATACGCAGTATTTT
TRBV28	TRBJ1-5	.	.	CASSIPGLRILGQPQHF	TGTGCCAGCAGTATCCCAGGGTTGAGAATCTTAGGGCAGCCCCAGCATTTT
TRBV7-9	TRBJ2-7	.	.	CASSFLDAYEQYF	TGTGCCAGCAGCTTCCTCGATGCCTACGAGCAGTACTTC
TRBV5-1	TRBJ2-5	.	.	CASSLIGRQETQYF	TGCGCCAGCAGCTTGATAGGCAGACAAGAGACCCAGTACTTC
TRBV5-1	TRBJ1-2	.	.	CASSYSDRPPRYGYTF	TGCGCCAGCAGCTACTCAGACAGACCACCTCGATATGGCTACACCTTC
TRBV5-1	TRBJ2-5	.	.	CASSSRTVQETQYF	TGCGCCAGCAGCTCCCGGACGGTCCAAGAGACCCAGTACTTC
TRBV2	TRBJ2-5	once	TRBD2	CASTPLAGGQETQYF	TGTGCCAGTACCCCCCTAGCGGGAGGCCAAGAGACCCAGTACTTC
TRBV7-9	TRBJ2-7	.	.	CASSNRGTEQYF	TGTGCCAGCAGCAACCGGGGTACCGAGCAGTACTTC
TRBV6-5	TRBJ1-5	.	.	CASGAAFNQPQHF	TGTGCCAGCGGGGCAGCATTTAATCAGCCCCAGCATTTT
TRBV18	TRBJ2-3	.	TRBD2	CASSLGTSGTADTQYF	TGTGCCAGCTCACTTGGGACTAGCGGAACGGCAGATACGCAGTATTTT
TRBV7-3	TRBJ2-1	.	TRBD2	CASSLTGGRGDEQFF	TGTGCCAGCAGCTTAACTGGCGGGAGAGGAGATGAGCAGTTCTTC
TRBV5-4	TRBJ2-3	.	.	CASSLVGKAQYF	TGTGCCAGCAGCTTGGTAGGGAAGGCGCAGTATTTT
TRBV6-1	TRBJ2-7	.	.	CASTLTLRGYEQYF	TGTGCCAGCACACTGACACTCAGGGGATACGAGCAGTACTTC
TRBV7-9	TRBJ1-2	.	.	CASSSGTYGYTF	TGTGCCAGCAGCTCCGGGACATATGGCTACACCTTC
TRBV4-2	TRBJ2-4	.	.	CASSQGGRDKNIQYF	TGTGCCAGCAGCCAAGGGGGGCGCGACAAAAACATTCAGTACTTC
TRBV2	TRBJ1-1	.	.	CASSPRDTEAFF	TGTGCCAGCAGCCCCAGGGACACTGAAGCTTTCTTT
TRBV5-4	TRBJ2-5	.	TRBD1	CASSLAGQQETQYF	TGTGCCAGCAGCTTGGCGGGACAGCAAGAGACCCAGTACTTC
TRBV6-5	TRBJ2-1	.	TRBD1	CASNPTGHPYNEQFF	TGTGCCAGCAACCCGACAGGGCATCCCTACAATGAGCAGTTCTTC
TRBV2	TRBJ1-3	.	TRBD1	CASSESGTGYGNTIYF	TGTGCCAGCAGTGAAAGTGGGACAGGGTACGGAAACACCATATATTTT
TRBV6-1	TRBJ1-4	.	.	CASRQTALTEKLFF	TGTGCCAGCCGACAAACGGCATTGACTGAAAAACTGTTTTTT
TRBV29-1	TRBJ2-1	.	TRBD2	CSVEVGTSKNEQFF	TGCAGCGTTGAAGTGGGGACTAGTAAGAATGAGCAGTTCTTC
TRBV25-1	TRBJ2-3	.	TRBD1	CASSDRGTDTQYF	TGTGCCAGCAGTGACAGGGGGACAGATACGCAGTATTTT
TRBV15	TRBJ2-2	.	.	CATSRDLVNTGELFF	TGTGCCACCAGCAGAGATTTAGTTAACACCGGGGAGCTGTTTTTT
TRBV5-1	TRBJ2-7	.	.	CASSSFPQYEQYF	TGCGCCAGCAGCTCATTCCCGCAATACGAGCAGTACTTC
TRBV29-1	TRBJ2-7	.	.	CSVAPTGPNYEQYF	TGCAGCGTTGCTCCAACAGGCCCAAACTACGAGCAGTACTTC
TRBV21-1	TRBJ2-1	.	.	CASSPKKGLAYNEQFF	TGTGCCAGCAGCCCCAAAAAAGGACTAGCATACAATGAGCAGTTCTTC
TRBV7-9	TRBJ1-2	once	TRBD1	CASSKRTGSNYGYTF	TGTGCCAGCAGCAAAAGGACAGGGAGTAACTATGGCTACACCTTC
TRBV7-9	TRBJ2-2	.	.	CASSFRPGTQASGELFF	TGTGCCAGCAGCTTCCGACCCGGGACTCAAGCCTCCGGGGAGCTGTTTTTT
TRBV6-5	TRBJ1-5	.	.	CASSYSVRGEPQHF	TGTGCCAGCAGTTACTCGGTACGGGGTGAGCCCCAGCATTTT
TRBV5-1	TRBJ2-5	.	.	CARRLGVQETQYF	TGCGCCAGAAGGTTGGGGGTTCAAGAGACCCAGTACTTC
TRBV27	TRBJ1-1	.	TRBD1	CASSLYSQGARDTEAFF	TGTGCCAGCAGTTTATATTCACAGGGGGCTAGGGACACTGAAGCTTTCTTT
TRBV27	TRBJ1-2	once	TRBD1	CASREIGTGKGGYTF	TGTGCCAGCAGGGAAATCGGGACAGGGAAGGGTGGCTACACCTTC
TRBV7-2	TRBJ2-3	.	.	CASSLLVTLTDTQYF	TGTGCCAGCAGCTTATTAGTAACTCTCACAGATACGCAGTATTTT
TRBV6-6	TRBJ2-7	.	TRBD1	CASSTGDRTYEQYF	TGTGCCAGCAGTACCGGGGACAGGACCTACGAGCAGTACTTC
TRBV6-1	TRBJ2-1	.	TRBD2	CASSGTSGSFNEQFF	TGTGCCAGCTCCGGGACTAGCGGGAGTTTCAATGAGCAGTTCTTC
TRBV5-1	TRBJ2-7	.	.	CASSLRENGEQYF	TGCGCCAGCAGCTTGCGGGAGAACGGCGAGCAGTACTTC
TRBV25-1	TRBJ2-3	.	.	CASRRPGTGTDTQYF	TGTGCCAGCAGACGCCCGGGGACTGGCACAGATACGCAGTATTTT
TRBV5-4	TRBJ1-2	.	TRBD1	CASSPTGRDGYTF	TGTGCCAGCAGCCCGACAGGGAGGGATGGCTACACCTTC